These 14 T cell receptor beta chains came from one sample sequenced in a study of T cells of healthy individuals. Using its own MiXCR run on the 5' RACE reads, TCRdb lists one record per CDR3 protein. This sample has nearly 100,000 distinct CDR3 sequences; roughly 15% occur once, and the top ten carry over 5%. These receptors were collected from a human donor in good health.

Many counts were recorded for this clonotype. CDR3 sequence reads: CSVEGGGDYNEQFF. CDR3 coding DNA: TGCAGCGTTGAGGGGGGAGGGGACTACAATGAGCAGTTCTTC. The chain employs TRBV29-1 and TRBJ2-1; 7 positions match TRBD2. Germline values: CDR1 SQVTM, CDR2 ANQGSEA. The J segment lost 3 bases and the V segment lost 3 bases, leaving 5 bases of the junction unmatched. The CDR3 loop spans 14 amino acids.

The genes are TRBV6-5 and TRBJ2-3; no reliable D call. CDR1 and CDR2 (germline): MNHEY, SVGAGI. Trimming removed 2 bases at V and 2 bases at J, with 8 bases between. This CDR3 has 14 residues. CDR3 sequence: CASSYVSDTDTQYF. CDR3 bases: TGTGCCAGCAGTTACGTGAGTGACACAGATACGCAGTATTTT.

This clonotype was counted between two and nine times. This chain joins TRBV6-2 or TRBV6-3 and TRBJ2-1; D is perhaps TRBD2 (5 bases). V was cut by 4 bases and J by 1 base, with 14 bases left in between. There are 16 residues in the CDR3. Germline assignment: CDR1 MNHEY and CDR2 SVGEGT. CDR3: CASSSGGLYSYNEQFF. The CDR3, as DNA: TGTGCCAGCAGTTCCGGAGGACTCTATTCCTACAATGAGCAGTTCTTC.

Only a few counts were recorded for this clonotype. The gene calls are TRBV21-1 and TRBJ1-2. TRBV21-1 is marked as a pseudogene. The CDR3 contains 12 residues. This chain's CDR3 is CASSKPYLGYTF. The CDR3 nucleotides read TGTGCCAGCAGCAAGCCGTACCTGGGCTACACCTTC.

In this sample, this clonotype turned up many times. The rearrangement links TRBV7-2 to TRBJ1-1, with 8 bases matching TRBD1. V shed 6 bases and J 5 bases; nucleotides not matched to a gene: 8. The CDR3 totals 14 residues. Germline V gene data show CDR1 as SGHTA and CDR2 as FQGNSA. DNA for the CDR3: TGTGCCAGCAGTCTTGACAGGGGCATGACTGAAGCTTTCTTT. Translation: CASSLDRGMTEAFF. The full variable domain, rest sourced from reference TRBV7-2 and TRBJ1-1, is GAGVSQSPSNKVTEKGKDVELRCDPISGHTALYWYRQSLGQGLEFLIYFQGNSAPDKSGLPSDRFSAERTGGSVSTLTIQRTQQEDSAVYLCASSLDRGMTEAFFGQGTRLTVV.

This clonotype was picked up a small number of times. CDR3 in amino acids: CSPLAGGPSDTQYF. CDR3 nucleotide sequence: TGCAGTCCTCTAGCGGGGGGGCCATCAGATACGCAGTATTTT. The rearrangement links TRBV20-1 to TRBJ2-3, with 12 bases matching TRBD2. This CDR3 has 14 residues. Germline CDR1 and CDR2: DFQATT and SNEGSKA (reference sequence). J lost 4 bases, V lost 8 bases, and 7 bases had no gene match.

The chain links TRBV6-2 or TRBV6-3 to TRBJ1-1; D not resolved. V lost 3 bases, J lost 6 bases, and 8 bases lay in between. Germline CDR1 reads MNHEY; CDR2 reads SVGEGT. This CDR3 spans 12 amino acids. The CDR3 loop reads CASSYSGAEAFF. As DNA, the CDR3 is TGTGCCAGCAGTTATTCCGGCGCTGAAGCTTTCTTT.

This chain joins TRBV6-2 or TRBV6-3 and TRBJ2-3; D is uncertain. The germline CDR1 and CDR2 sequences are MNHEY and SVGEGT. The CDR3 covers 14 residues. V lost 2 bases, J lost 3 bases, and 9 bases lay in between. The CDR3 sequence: CASSYREPTDTQYF. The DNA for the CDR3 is TGTGCCAGCAGTTACAGGGAACCGACAGATACGCAGTATTTT.

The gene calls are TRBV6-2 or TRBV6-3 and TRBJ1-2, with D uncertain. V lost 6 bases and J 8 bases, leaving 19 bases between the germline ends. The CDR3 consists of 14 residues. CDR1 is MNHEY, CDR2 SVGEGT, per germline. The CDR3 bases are TGTGCCAGCAGCCCCACTATCGACGCCCGCGGCTACACCTTC. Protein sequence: CASSPTIDARGYTF.

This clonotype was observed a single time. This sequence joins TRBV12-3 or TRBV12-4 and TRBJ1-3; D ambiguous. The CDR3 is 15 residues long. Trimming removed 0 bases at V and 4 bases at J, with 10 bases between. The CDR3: CASSLARYGGNTIYF. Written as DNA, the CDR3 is TGTGCCAGCAGTTTAGCGCGATATGGGGGAAACACCATATATTTT.

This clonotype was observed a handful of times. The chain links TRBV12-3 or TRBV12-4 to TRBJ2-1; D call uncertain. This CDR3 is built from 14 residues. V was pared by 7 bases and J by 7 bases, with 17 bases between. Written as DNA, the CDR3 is TGTGCCAGCATCCACGAAGCCCTAGGTAATGAGCAGTTCTTC. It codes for CASIHEALGNEQFF.

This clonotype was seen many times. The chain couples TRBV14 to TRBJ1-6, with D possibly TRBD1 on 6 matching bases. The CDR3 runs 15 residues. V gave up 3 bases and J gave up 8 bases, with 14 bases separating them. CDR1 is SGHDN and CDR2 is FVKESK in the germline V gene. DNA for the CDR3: TGTGCCAGCAGCCAGGCGGGGGCCTTTTATTCACCCCTCCACTTT. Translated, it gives CASSQAGAFYSPLHF.

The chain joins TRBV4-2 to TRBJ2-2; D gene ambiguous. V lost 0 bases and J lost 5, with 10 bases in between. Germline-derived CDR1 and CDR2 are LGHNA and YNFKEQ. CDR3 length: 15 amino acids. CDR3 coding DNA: TGTGCCAGCAGCCAAGAACCCCTGGTTACCGGGGAGCTGTTTTTT. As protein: CASSQEPLVTGELFF.

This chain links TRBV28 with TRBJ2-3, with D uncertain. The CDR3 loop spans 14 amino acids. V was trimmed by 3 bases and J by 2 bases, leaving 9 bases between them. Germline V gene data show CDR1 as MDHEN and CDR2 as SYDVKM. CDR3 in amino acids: CASSFGSYTDTQYF. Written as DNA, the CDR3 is TGTGCCAGCAGTTTCGGCAGTTACACAGATACGCAGTATTTT.